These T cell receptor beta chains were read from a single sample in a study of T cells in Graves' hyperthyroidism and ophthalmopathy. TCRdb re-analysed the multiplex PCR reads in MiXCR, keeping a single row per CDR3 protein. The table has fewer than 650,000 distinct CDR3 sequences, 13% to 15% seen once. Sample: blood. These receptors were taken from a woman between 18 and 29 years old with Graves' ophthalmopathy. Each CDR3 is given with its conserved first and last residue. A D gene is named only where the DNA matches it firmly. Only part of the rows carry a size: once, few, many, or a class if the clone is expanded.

CDR3 protein: CASSLDWGARDTEAFF
CDR3 DNA: TGTGCCAGCAGTTTAGATTGGGGGGCCCGCGACACTGAAGCTTTCTTT
D gene: NA
V gene: TRBV12-3/TRBV12-4
J gene: TRBJ1-1
clone size: many

CDR3 protein: CATSDYGQNYGYTF
CDR3 DNA: TGTGCCACCAGTGACTATGGACAGAACTATGGCTACACCTTC
D gene: NA
V gene: TRBV24-1
J gene: TRBJ1-2
clone size: few

CDR3 protein: CASSLTGTSGNDEQFF
CDR3 DNA: TGTGCCAGCAGTTTAACCGGGACTAGCGGGAACGATGAGCAGTTCTTC
D gene: TRBD2
V gene: TRBV6-5
J gene: TRBJ2-1
clone size: once

CDR3 protein: CASVLAPGNTGELFF
CDR3 DNA: TGTGCCAGCGTACTAGCGCCGGGGAACACCGGGGAGCTGTTTTTT
D gene: TRBD2
V gene: TRBV6-1
J gene: TRBJ2-2
clone size: few

CDR3 protein: CSVSSPRSLPEQFF
CDR3 DNA: TGCAGTGTCTCCTCCCCAAGGTCTCTCCCAGAGCAGTTCTTC
D gene: NA
V gene: TRBV20-1
J gene: TRBJ2-1
clone size: many

CDR3 protein: CASSLIPGGGNTIYF
CDR3 DNA: TGTGCCAGCAGCCTAATCCCCGGGGGGGGAAACACCATATATTTT
D gene: NA
V gene: TRBV3-1
J gene: TRBJ1-3
clone size: NA

CDR3 protein: CAISDGASNQPQHF
CDR3 DNA: TGTGCCATCAGTGACGGCGCATCTAATCAGCCCCAGCATTTT
D gene: NA
V gene: TRBV10-3
J gene: TRBJ1-5
clone size: few

CDR3 protein: CASSPAARDVGDTQYF
CDR3 DNA: TGTGCCAGCAGCCCTGCAGCCCGGGACGTCGGGGATACGCAGTATTTT
D gene: NA
V gene: TRBV7-9
J gene: TRBJ2-3
clone size: NA

CDR3 protein: CSARSGTRGETQYF
CDR3 DNA: TGCAGTGCCAGGTCCGGGACTAGGGGGGAGACCCAGTACTTC
D gene: TRBD2
V gene: TRBV20-1
J gene: TRBJ2-5
clone size: many

CDR3 protein: CAWSDGLAGGREQYF
CDR3 DNA: TGTGCCTGGAGTGATGGACTAGCGGGAGGGAGAGAGCAGTACTTC
D gene: TRBD2
V gene: TRBV30
J gene: TRBJ2-7
clone size: few

CDR3 protein: CASSQEGTSGAQETQYF
CDR3 DNA: TGCGCCAGCAGCCAGGAAGGGACTAGCGGTGCCCAAGAGACCCAGTACTTC
D gene: TRBD2
V gene: TRBV4-3
J gene: TRBJ2-5
clone size: NA

CDR3 protein: CASSSGNRPTEAFF
CDR3 DNA: TGTGCCAGCAGCAGTGGAAACAGACCAACTGAAGCTTTCTTT
D gene: NA
V gene: TRBV9
J gene: TRBJ1-1
clone size: many

CDR3 protein: CASSPETGASGNTIYF
CDR3 DNA: TGTGCCAGCAGCCCCGAAACAGGGGCCTCTGGAAACACCATATATTTT
D gene: TRBD1
V gene: TRBV7-6
J gene: TRBJ1-3
clone size: many

CDR3 protein: CSVATGSSYNEQFF
CDR3 DNA: TGCAGCGTCGCGACAGGAAGCTCCTACAATGAGCAGTTCTTC
D gene: NA
V gene: TRBV29-1
J gene: TRBJ2-1
clone size: NA

CDR3 protein: CASSPAAGNTIYF
CDR3 DNA: TGTGCCAGCAGCCCAGCGGCCGGAAACACCATATATTTT
D gene: NA
V gene: TRBV7-2
J gene: TRBJ1-3
clone size: many

CDR3 protein: CASSPTISVGSEQFF
CDR3 DNA: TGTGCCAGCAGCCCGACGATTAGCGTTGGTAGTGAGCAGTTCTTC
D gene: NA
V gene: TRBV14
J gene: TRBJ2-1
clone size: NA

CDR3 protein: CATSRDRTGGGDNGYTF
CDR3 DNA: TGTGCCACCAGCAGAGACCGAACAGGGGGCGGGGATAATGGCTACACCTTC
D gene: TRBD1
V gene: TRBV15
J gene: TRBJ1-2
clone size: few

CDR3 protein: CASSYGGMNTEAFF
CDR3 DNA: TGTGCCAGCAGTTACGGTGGCATGAACACTGAAGCTTTCTTT
D gene: NA
V gene: TRBV6-6
J gene: TRBJ1-1
clone size: many

CDR3 protein: CASSELRQGGDTGELFF
CDR3 DNA: TGTGCCAGCAGTGAACTCCGACAGGGAGGGGACACCGGGGAGCTGTTTTTT
D gene: NA
V gene: TRBV2
J gene: TRBJ2-2
clone size: many

CDR3 protein: CASSYTSGIYEQYF
CDR3 DNA: TGTGCCAGCAGTTATACTAGCGGCATCTACGAGCAGTACTTC
D gene: TRBD2
V gene: TRBV6-2/TRBV6-3
J gene: TRBJ2-7
clone size: many

CDR3 protein: CASSSPGTGLEKLFF
CDR3 DNA: TGTGCCAGCAGTTCCCCCGGGACAGGGCTAGAAAAACTGTTTTTT
D gene: TRBD1
V gene: TRBV28
J gene: TRBJ1-4
clone size: NA

CDR3 protein: CASYLTIDTEAFF
CDR3 DNA: TGTGCCAGCTACCTTACTATAGACACTGAAGCTTTCTTT
D gene: NA
V gene: TRBV6-1
J gene: TRBJ1-1
clone size: many

CDR3 protein: CASSFMEFQETQYF
CDR3 DNA: TGTGCCAGCAGCTTTATGGAATTTCAAGAGACCCAGTACTTC
D gene: NA
V gene: TRBV7-9
J gene: TRBJ2-5
clone size: many

CDR3 protein: CSAIFAGAYNEQFF
CDR3 DNA: TGCAGTGCTATCTTTGCGGGAGCCTACAATGAGCAGTTCTTC
D gene: TRBD2
V gene: TRBV20-1
J gene: TRBJ2-1
clone size: many

CDR3 protein: CASRPGLKGNEQFF
CDR3 DNA: TGTGCCAGCAGACCGGGACTTAAGGGCAATGAGCAGTTCTTC
D gene: NA
V gene: TRBV12-3/TRBV12-4
J gene: TRBJ2-1
clone size: many

CDR3 protein: CASSGDSPNSPLHF
CDR3 DNA: TGTGCCAGCAGTGGGGACAGCCCAAATTCACCCCTCCACTTT
D gene: TRBD1
V gene: TRBV28
J gene: TRBJ1-6
clone size: few

CDR3 protein: CASSLFSDEQFF
CDR3 DNA: TGTGCCAGCAGCTTGTTTTCGGATGAGCAGTTCTTC
D gene: NA
V gene: TRBV7-9
J gene: TRBJ2-1
clone size: many

CDR3 protein: CASSETKRQGYYGYTF
CDR3 DNA: TGTGCCAGCAGTGAAACTAAGAGACAGGGCTACTATGGCTACACCTTC
D gene: TRBD1
V gene: TRBV2
J gene: TRBJ1-2
clone size: many

CDR3 protein: CASSLDRLAGLTGELFF
CDR3 DNA: TGTGCCAGCAGCTTAGATCGACTAGCGGGATTGACCGGGGAGCTGTTTTTT
D gene: TRBD2
V gene: TRBV11-2
J gene: TRBJ2-2
clone size: many

CDR3 protein: CASSLDALLGREGYTF
CDR3 DNA: TGTGCCAGCAGCTTAGACGCCCTCCTAGGGCGAGAAGGCTACACCTTC
D gene: NA
V gene: TRBV9
J gene: TRBJ1-2
clone size: few

CDR3 protein: CASSLDGRANTEAFF
CDR3 DNA: TGTGCCAGCAGCTTAGATGGACGGGCGAACACTGAAGCTTTCTTT
D gene: NA
V gene: TRBV11-3
J gene: TRBJ1-1
clone size: many

CDR3 protein: CASSLYQLPYNEQFF
CDR3 DNA: TGTGCCAGCAGCTTATACCAGCTCCCCTACAATGAGCAGTTCTTC
D gene: NA
V gene: TRBV7-2
J gene: TRBJ2-1
clone size: many

CDR3 protein: CASTEDQGAGNTIYF
CDR3 DNA: TGTGCCAGCACCGAGGACCAGGGAGCTGGAAACACCATATATTTT
D gene: NA
V gene: TRBV2
J gene: TRBJ1-3
clone size: few

CDR3 protein: CSAVPLVTNYGYTF
CDR3 DNA: TGCAGTGCTGTACCCCTAGTGACCAACTATGGCTACACCTTC
D gene: NA
V gene: TRBV20-1
J gene: TRBJ1-2
clone size: NA

CDR3 protein: CASRTTGGLNQPQHF
CDR3 DNA: TGTGCCAGTAGGACGACAGGGGGTCTCAATCAGCCCCAGCATTTT
D gene: TRBD1
V gene: TRBV19
J gene: TRBJ1-5
clone size: NA

CDR3 protein: CASMPSTGFYEQYF
CDR3 DNA: TGTGCCAGCATGCCCTCAACAGGGTTCTACGAGCAGTACTTC
D gene: NA
V gene: TRBV6-1
J gene: TRBJ2-7
clone size: many

CDR3 protein: CASGSSSYEQYF
CDR3 DNA: TGTGCCAGCGGCAGCAGCTCCTACGAGCAGTACTTC
D gene: NA
V gene: TRBV6-1
J gene: TRBJ2-7
clone size: NA

CDR3 protein: CSARPGGWVNNEQFF
CDR3 DNA: TGCAGTGCTAGGCCAGGCGGGTGGGTCAACAATGAGCAGTTCTTC
D gene: NA
V gene: TRBV20-1
J gene: TRBJ2-1
clone size: many

CDR3 protein: CASSLEGRTSSYNEQFF
CDR3 DNA: TGTGCCAGCAGCTTAGAGGGCAGGACCAGCTCCTACAATGAGCAGTTCTTC
D gene: NA
V gene: TRBV7-8
J gene: TRBJ2-1
clone size: NA

CDR3 protein: CATSATGLAGTYEQYF
CDR3 DNA: TGTGCCACCAGTGCGACGGGACTAGCGGGCACCTACGAGCAGTACTTC
D gene: TRBD2
V gene: TRBV24-1
J gene: TRBJ2-7
clone size: many

CDR3 protein: CASSQAAGVVETQYF
CDR3 DNA: TGTGCCAGCAGCCAAGCGGCGGGGGTAGTAGAGACCCAGTACTTC
D gene: TRBD2
V gene: TRBV3-1
J gene: TRBJ2-5
clone size: many

CDR3 protein: CASSDRPSGGNNEQFF
CDR3 DNA: TGTGCCAGCAGCGACCGACCTAGCGGGGGGAACAATGAGCAGTTCTTC
D gene: TRBD2
V gene: TRBV7-3
J gene: TRBJ2-1
clone size: few

CDR3 protein: CASTINLWNSPLHF
CDR3 DNA: TGTGCCAGCACTATTAACCTTTGGAATTCACCCCTCCACTTT
D gene: NA
V gene: TRBV27
J gene: TRBJ1-6
clone size: many

CDR3 protein: CASRPRLAGGRGDTQYF
CDR3 DNA: TGTGCCAGCAGGCCTCGACTAGCGGGAGGCAGAGGAGATACGCAGTATTTT
D gene: TRBD2
V gene: TRBV11-2
J gene: TRBJ2-3
clone size: NA

CDR3 protein: CASSRTGPAYGYTF
CDR3 DNA: TGTGCCAGCAGTCGAACAGGTCCCGCCTATGGCTACACCTTC
D gene: NA
V gene: TRBV12-3/TRBV12-4
J gene: TRBJ1-2
clone size: many